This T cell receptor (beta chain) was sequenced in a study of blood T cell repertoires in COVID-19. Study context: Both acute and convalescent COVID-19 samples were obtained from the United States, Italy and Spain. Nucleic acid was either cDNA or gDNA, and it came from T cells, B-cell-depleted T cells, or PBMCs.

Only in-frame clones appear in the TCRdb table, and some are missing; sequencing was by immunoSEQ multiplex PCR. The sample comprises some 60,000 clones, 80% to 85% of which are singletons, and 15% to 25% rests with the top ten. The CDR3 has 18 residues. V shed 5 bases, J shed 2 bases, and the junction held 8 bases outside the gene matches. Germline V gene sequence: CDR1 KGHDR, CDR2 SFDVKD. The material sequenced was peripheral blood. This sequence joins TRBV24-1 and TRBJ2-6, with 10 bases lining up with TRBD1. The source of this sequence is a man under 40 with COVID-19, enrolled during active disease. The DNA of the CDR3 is TGTGCCACCAGTGCCGTCCCGGGACAGGGGCCTGGGGCCAACGTCCTGACTTTC. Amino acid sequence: CATSAVPGQGPGANVLTF.